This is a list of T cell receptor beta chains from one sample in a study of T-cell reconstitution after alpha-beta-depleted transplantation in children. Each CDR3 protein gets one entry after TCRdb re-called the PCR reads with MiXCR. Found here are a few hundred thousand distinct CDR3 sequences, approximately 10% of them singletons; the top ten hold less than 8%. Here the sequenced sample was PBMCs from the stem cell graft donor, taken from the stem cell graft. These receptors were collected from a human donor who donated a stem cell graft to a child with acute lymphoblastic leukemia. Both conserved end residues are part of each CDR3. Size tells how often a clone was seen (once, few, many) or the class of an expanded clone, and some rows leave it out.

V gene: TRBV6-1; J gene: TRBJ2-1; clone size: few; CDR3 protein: CASSDGTGGTFEQFF
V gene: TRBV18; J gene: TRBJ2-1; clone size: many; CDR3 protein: CASSPPVGDGHYNEQFF
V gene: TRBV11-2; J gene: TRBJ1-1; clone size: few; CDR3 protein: CASSLDQAWGTEAFF
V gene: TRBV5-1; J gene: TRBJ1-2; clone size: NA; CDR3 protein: CASRAGTGASDGYTF
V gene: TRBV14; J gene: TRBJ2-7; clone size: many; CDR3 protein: CASSLGNSYEQYF
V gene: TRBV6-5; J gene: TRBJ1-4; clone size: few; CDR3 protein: CASSYFPGGTGDGKLFF
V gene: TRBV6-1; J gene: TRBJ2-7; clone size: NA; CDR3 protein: CASRVPGQPGEQYF
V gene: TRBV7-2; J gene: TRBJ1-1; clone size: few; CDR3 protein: CASSSNVKTTEAFF
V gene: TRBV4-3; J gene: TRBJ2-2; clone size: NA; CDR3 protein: CASSQVVVAYLDGELFF
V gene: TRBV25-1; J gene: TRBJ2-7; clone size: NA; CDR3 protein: CASREGFLQYF
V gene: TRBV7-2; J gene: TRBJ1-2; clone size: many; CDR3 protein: CASSGGDRFEYGYTF
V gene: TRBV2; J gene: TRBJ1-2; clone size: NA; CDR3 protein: CASTQGTLANYGYTF
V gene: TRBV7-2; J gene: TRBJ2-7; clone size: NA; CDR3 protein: CASSLGQEFYEQYF
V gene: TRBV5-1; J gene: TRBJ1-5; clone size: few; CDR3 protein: CASSLGDSSNQPQHF
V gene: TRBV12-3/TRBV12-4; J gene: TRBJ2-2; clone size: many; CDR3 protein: CASTPTSGRPGELFF
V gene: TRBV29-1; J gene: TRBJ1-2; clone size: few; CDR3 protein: CSVVRDNYGYTF
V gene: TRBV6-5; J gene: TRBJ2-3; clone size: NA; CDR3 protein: CASMADADTQYF
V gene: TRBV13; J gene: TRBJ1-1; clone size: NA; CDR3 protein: CASSFQMGRTEAFF
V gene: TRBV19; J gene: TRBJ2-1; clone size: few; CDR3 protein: CASSRTGTSGVNEQFF
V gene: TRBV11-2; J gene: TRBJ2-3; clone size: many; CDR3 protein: CASSFTRTDTQYF
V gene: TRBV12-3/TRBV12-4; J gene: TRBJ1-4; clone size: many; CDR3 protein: CASTDQTNEKLFF
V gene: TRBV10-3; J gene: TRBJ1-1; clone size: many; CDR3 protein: CAISERGDDTEAFF